This T cell receptor (beta chain) was observed in a study of blood T cell repertoires in COVID-19. Looking at the study overall: Sites across the United States, Italy and Spain contributed samples from acute and convalescent COVID-19. T cells, B-cell-depleted T cells, or PBMCs supplied cDNA or gDNA.

In the original analysis: Reference gene primers were amplified, and this amplification served to estimate nucleated cell counts. The assay was immunoSEQ multiplex PCR, and TCRdb's table has in-frame clones only and misses some. V, J and clone size reflect that table, while D and trimming were determined from the DNA. This sample has 50,000 to 65,000 clones, with over 70% found just once. Germline CDR1 reads MNHEY; CDR2 reads SVGAGI. With 7 bases clipped from V and 4 bases from J, the junction kept 12 bases outside the gene matches. This CDR3 has 15 amino acids. V is TRBV6-5 and J is TRBJ2-7; 8 bases line up with TRBD1. The sample consisted of peripheral blood. The receptor was isolated from a human donor in a cohort sampled during active COVID-19. The CDR3 DNA sequence: TGTGCCAGCACCCCAGGGGGCGCGAGGTTTTACGAGCAGTACTTC. Translating it yields CASTPGGARFYEQYF.